A single sample gave rise to the 27 T cell receptor beta chains below, sequenced in a study of shared clonotypes between healthy human individuals (TCRdb year 2020). Libraries were constructed by the immunoSEQ multiplex PCR assay. Imported from immuneACCESS, the table was reduced by TCRdb to in-frame sequences with V and J called. These copies leave out some clones; in studies compared against another copy, an unresolved V gene accounts for under half, and the cause of the remainder is not known. The sample table records 2,100,000 or so clones; 95% of these occur just once. Of the sample, approximately 0.13% is held by the ten largest clones. Sequencing was carried out using naive CD4+ T cells sorted from blood. The cell subset or site tag for this specimen amounts to: CD45RA+ positively selected. The receptors were gathered from a man between 18 and 35 years old in good health.

The genes are TRBV7-2 and TRBJ1-5; D is unresolved. Germline loops: CDR1 SGHTA, CDR2 FQGNSA. This CDR3 is built from 17 residues. Trimming stripped 5 bases from V and 3 bases from J, with 20 bases between. The CDR3 reads CASSPPPGREANQPQHF. In DNA form, the CDR3 reads TGTGCCAGCAGCCCCCCACCTGGGAGGGAGGCCAATCAGCCCCAGCATTTT.

CDR3 sequence (DNA): TGCGCCAGGGGGACGGTCAATGAAAAACTGTTTTTT. Translating gives CARGTVNEKLFF. The genes are TRBV10-1 and TRBJ1-4, with TRBD1 as a possible D gene (5 bases). The germline V gene encodes CDR1 WNHNN and CDR2 SYGVQD (reference sequence). V lost 9 bases and J lost 5, with 10 bases in between. The CDR3 contains 12 residues.

The chain joins TRBV28 to TRBJ2-7, with no clear D. Trimming removed 5 bases from V and 2 bases from J, with 10 bases in between. The CDR3 totals 13 residues. Germline V gene lookup returns CDR1 MDHEN and CDR2 SYDVKM. CDR3 DNA sequence: TGTGCCAGCAGTCCCTCTAAGACCTACGAGCAGTACTTC. Residues: CASSPSKTYEQYF.

The V call is TRBV6-5, the J call TRBJ2-5, with 9 positions matching TRBD2. The CDR3 sequence is 15 residues long. After removal of 6 bases from V and 4 bases from J, the junction contained 9 bases not matched to a gene. Germline CDR1 and CDR2: MNHEY and SVGAGI. CDR3 nucleotides: TGTGCCAGCAGGAGTAGCGGGGGCACGGGAGAGACCCAGTACTTC. Encoded protein: CASRSSGGTGETQYF.

The gene calls are TRBV5-1 and TRBJ2-1; D ambiguous. The V end lost 2 bases, the J end lost 5 bases, and 11 bases lay between the germline ends. The CDR3 is 14 residues long. Germline CDR1 reads SGHRS; CDR2 reads YFSETQ. CDR3 sequence: CASSLIVGNNEQFF. For the CDR3, the DNA is TGCGCCAGCAGCTTAATAGTAGGGAACAATGAGCAGTTCTTC.

For this clone: The junction differs from germline at one of its ends, possibly a read error. This chain links TRBV28 with TRBJ2-4; D may be TRBD1 (5 bases). The CDR3 has 14 amino acids. CDR1 and CDR2 (germline): MDHEN, SYDVKM. The CDR3 loop reads CASGTSSRTPAFSF. The CDR3 region has the DNA TGTGCCAGCGGCACTTCCTCCCGGACACCGGCGTTTTCATTC.

V and J are TRBV7-6 and TRBJ2-1, with D perhaps TRBD2 (6 bases). Looked up from germline, CDR1 is SGHVS and CDR2 is FNYEAQ. The V end was cut by 1 base, the J end by 4 bases, with 11 bases between. The CDR3 spans 15 residues. CDR3 amino acids: CASSLGRETYNEQFF. The CDR3 coding sequence is TGTGCCAGCAGCTTAGGACGGGAGACTTACAATGAGCAGTTCTTC.

V gene TRBV9 combines with J gene TRBJ1-6; D gene unclear. Germline V gene lookup returns CDR1 SGDLS and CDR2 YYNGEE. The CDR3 totals 15 residues. The V end was cut by 0 bases, the J end by 10 bases, with 14 bases between. CDR3 DNA sequence: TGTGCCAGCAGCGTAGCCATAACGGGTGACTCACCCCTCCACTTT. Translating it yields CASSVAITGDSPLHF.

The chain is built from TRBV7-2 and TRBJ1-1, with a possible D match to TRBD1 (5 bases). Germline loops: CDR1 SGHTA, CDR2 FQGNSA. This CDR3 region has 14 residues. V lost 5 bases and J 3 bases, leaving 13 bases between the germline ends. CDR3 residues: CASSLTRGDTEAFF. The DNA for the CDR3 is TGTGCCAGCAGCCTGACGCGAGGGGACACTGAAGCTTTCTTT. Full variable domain (remainder filled in from reference TRBV7-2 and TRBJ1-1): GAGVSQSPSNKVTEKGKDVELRCDPISGHTALYWYRQSLGQGLEFLIYFQGNSAPDKSGLPSDRFSAERTGGSVSTLTIQRTQQEDSAVYLCASSLTRGDTEAFFGQGTRLTVV.

The chain is built from TRBV7-9 and TRBJ2-5; 14 bases fit TRBD2. This CDR3 spans 15 amino acids. V gave up 3 bases and J gave up 4 bases; unmatched junction bases: 1. Germline V gives CDR1 SEHNR, CDR2 FQNEAQ (reference sequence). The CDR3 sequence is CASSLGLAGAETQYF. Written as DNA, the CDR3 is TGTGCCAGCAGCTTGGGACTAGCGGGAGCAGAGACCCAGTACTTC.

V usage is TRBV5-4 and J usage is TRBJ1-2; D not certain. V was clipped by 5 bases and J by 0 bases, with 8 bases between them. The germline V gene has CDR1 SGHNT and CDR2 YYREEE (reference sequence). This CDR3 has 13 residues. The CDR3 here is CASRTQPNYGYTF. Here the CDR3 DNA reads TGTGCCAGCAGAACTCAACCTAACTATGGCTACACCTTC.

In regard to this clone: Within the sample, other DNA sequences also encode this same CDR3. The chain combines TRBV5-1 with TRBJ2-2; D may be TRBD2 (5 bases). Germline-derived CDR1 and CDR2 are SGHRS and YFSETQ. Trimming shortened V by 2 bases and J by 5 bases, and 7 bases separated the two germline ends. The CDR3 is 13 amino acids. CDR3 nucleotides: TGCGCCAGCAGCTTAACGGGGACCGGGGAGCTGTTTTTT. Its protein is CASSLTGTGELFF.

Only a few counts were recorded for this clone. The chain joins TRBV4-2 to TRBJ1-2; D remains ambiguous. Per the germline V gene, CDR1 is LGHNA and CDR2 is YNFKEQ. The V end was cut by 4 bases, the J end by 7 bases, with 19 bases between. The CDR3 covers 15 residues. CDR3 nucleotides: TGTGCCAGCAGCCCCTTTCTCGTTGTGGAGGCTGGCTACACCTTC. Its translation is CASSPFLVVEAGYTF.

This clone is a singleton in its sample. The J gene is TRBJ1-1, the V gene TRBV30; D is possibly TRBD1 (5 bases). There are 15 residues in the CDR3. Trimming pared 5 bases from V and 1 base from J, leaving 17 bases between. Germline V CDR1 and CDR2: GTSNPN, SVGIG (reference sequence). The CDR3 bases are TGTGCCTGGTTTCGGCTACAGGCAGGGAACACTGAAGCTTTCTTT. It yields the protein CAWFRLQAGNTEAFF.

In the case of this clone: At the DNA level, this CDR3 is encoded by other sequences in the same sample as well. The chain joins TRBV9 to TRBJ2-3, with 13 nucleotides matching TRBD2. This CDR3 has 15 amino acids. Losses at the gene ends were 2 bases for V and 3 bases for J; bases not matched to a gene: 0. Germline CDR1 and CDR2: SGDLS and YYNGEE. This CDR3 is CASSVTSGRTDTQYF. DNA for the CDR3: TGTGCCAGCAGCGTGACTAGCGGGAGGACAGATACGCAGTATTTT.

The chain has TRBV5-1 and TRBJ2-7, with TRBD2 identical over 9 bases. J lost 1 base, V lost 4 bases, and 3 bases had no gene match. Germline CDR1 reads SGHRS; CDR2 reads YFSETQ. The CDR3 extends over 14 amino acids. CDR3 protein: CASSATSGSYEQYF. The CDR3 bases are TGCGCCAGCAGCGCTACTAGCGGGTCCTACGAGCAGTACTTC. Drawing the rest from reference TRBV5-1 and TRBJ2-7, the complete variable domain is KAGVTQTPRYLIKTRGQQVTLSCSPISGHRSVSWYQQTPGQGLQFLFEYFSETQRNKGNFPGRFSGRQFSNSRSEMNVSTLELGDSALYLCASSATSGSYEQYFGPGTRLTVT.

The V call is TRBV7-8, the J call TRBJ1-2; tentatively, D is TRBD1 (5 bases). Trimming removed 0 bases from V and 7 bases from J, with 18 bases in between. This CDR3 contains 16 residues. From germline, CDR1 is SGHVS and CDR2 FQNEAQ. In nucleotides, the CDR3 is TGTGCCAGCAGCTTAGCGCGAGGGGAGTTGAGCGGTGGCTACACCTTC. Translated: CASSLARGELSGGYTF.

V is TRBV5-1 and J is TRBJ2-3; D is perhaps TRBD1 or TRBD2 (5 bases each). The V end was cut by 0 bases, the J end by 5 bases, with 13 bases between. The CDR3 spans 15 residues. Per germline, CDR1 SGHRS and CDR2 YFSETQ. CDR3 amino acids: CASSLGGLGGDTQYF. The CDR3 DNA reads as TGCGCCAGCAGCTTGGGCGGACTTGGGGGAGATACGCAGTATTTT.

The genes are TRBV6-1 and TRBJ2-3, with D possibly matching TRBD2 (6 bases). V shed 11 bases and J shed 11 bases, with 20 bases lying between them. The V gene's germline CDR1 is MNHNS and CDR2 SASEGT. The CDR3 spans 12 residues. The CDR3 region has the DNA TGTGCCGGGCGGGAAGGGTTAAGTGAGCAGTATTTT. It translates to CAGREGLSEQYF.

The chain links TRBV7-3 to TRBJ2-5; the D call may be TRBD1 or TRBD2 (6 bases each). V was clipped by 5 bases and J by 7 bases, with 17 bases between them. In germline, CDR1 is SGHTA, CDR2 FQGTGA. This CDR3 has 14 amino acids. CDR3 bases: TGTGCCAGCAGCGCTGGATCGGGGGCAAGGACCCAGTACTTC. This encodes CASSAGSGARTQYF.

This chain links TRBV29-1 with TRBJ2-5; 9 nucleotides agree with TRBD1. The CDR3 has 13 amino acids. V trimming: 8 bases; J trimming: 5 bases; junction bases outside the gene matches: 9. CDR1 is SQVTM and CDR2 is ANQGSEA in the germline V gene. CDR3 in amino acids: CSMNRGLSETQYF. In DNA, the CDR3 is TGCAGCATGAACAGGGGGCTGTCGGAGACCCAGTACTTC. Using reference TRBV29-1 and TRBJ2-5 for the parts outside the CDR3, the full variable domain is SAVISQKPSRDICQRGTSLTIQCQVDSQVTMMFWYRQQPGQSLTLIATANQGSEATYESGFVIDKFPISRPNLTFSTLTVSNMSPEDSSIYLCSMNRGLSETQYFGPGTRLLVL.

The V and J genes are TRBV28 and TRBJ2-3, with 12 bases identical to TRBD2. Germline V gene sequence: CDR1 MDHEN, CDR2 SYDVKM. This CDR3 is 14 amino acids long. Trimming took 2 bases from V and 12 from J; bases not matched to a gene: 6. The CDR3 loop is CASSLLAGGRSQYF. The CDR3 DNA follows: TGTGCCAGCAGTTTACTAGCGGGGGGGCGAAGTCAGTATTTT.

J is TRBJ2-7 and V is TRBV6-5; TRBD1 might be the D (6 bases). Germline CDR1 and CDR2: MNHEY and SVGAGI. The CDR3 has 13 amino acids. Trimming took off 6 bases at V and 7 bases at J, with 16 bases between the two ends. CDR3 sequence reads: CASSYRVMGEQYF. The CDR3 DNA sequence: TGTGCCAGCAGCTACAGGGTAATGGGGGAGCAGTACTTC.

The chain recombines TRBV10-3 with TRBJ2-4, with D hard to call. The V end lost 6 bases, the J end lost 8 bases, and 20 bases lay between the germline ends. There are 15 residues in the CDR3. CDR1 and CDR2 (germline): ENHRY, SYGVKD. In DNA, the CDR3 is TGTGCCATCAGGGCACAGCTACTCGATAGGGACATTCAGTACTTC. Translated, it gives CAIRAQLLDRDIQYF.

The chain couples TRBV7-6 to TRBJ2-1; no reliable D call. There are 11 residues in the CDR3. The V end lost 3 bases, the J end lost 6 bases, and 3 bases lay between the germline ends. Germline loops: CDR1 SGHVS, CDR2 FNYEAQ. DNA for the CDR3: TGTGCCAGCAGCTTCGGCAATGAGCAGTTCTTC. Protein: CASSFGNEQFF.

The chain has TRBV6-6 and TRBJ1-2, with no clear D. CDR3 size: 13 residues. Per germline, CDR1 MNHNY and CDR2 SVGAGI (reference sequence). With 3 bases removed from V and 8 bases from J, the gap between germline ends came to 13 bases. Written as DNA, the CDR3 is TGTGCCAGCAGTTATGGGATGGCCGGGGGCTACACCTTC. This codes for CASSYGMAGGYTF.

The rearrangement joins TRBV7-2 to TRBJ1-2; 8 nucleotides match TRBD1. V dropped 4 bases and J dropped 5; count of bases not matched to a gene: 9. Germline V gene lookup returns CDR1 SGHTA and CDR2 FQGNSA. The length of the CDR3 is 15 residues. CDR3 sequence reads: CASSSPGDRQYGYTF. As DNA, the CDR3 is TGTGCCAGCAGCTCGCCAGGGGACAGGCAATATGGCTACACCTTC.